The present T cell receptor beta chain was sequenced within a study of shared clonotypes between healthy human individuals. Study in general: CD4 naive and memory got three plates each, CD8 naive two, CD8 memory one. Findings and limits, study-wide: Owing to a small donor count, the genetic and exposure-history diversity represented was limited.

Sorted-subset replicate PCR reactions contained roughly 200 ng DNA, corresponding to some 30,000 T cell genomes. Using immunoSEQ multiplex PCR, the repertoire was profiled, and TCRdb retains in-frame clones only, with some absent. The sample records approximately 2.1 million clones, roughly 93% being singletons. The germline V gene has CDR1 SNHLY and CDR2 FYNNEI. V lost 10 bases to trimming and J lost 6 bases, with 15 bases between them. The CDR3 length is 12 residues. In its sample, this clone was seen a few times. Antigen: not known. The source of this sequence is a man between 18 and 29 years old in good health. Some clones in this sample may be carry-over from other donors' samples. The sequenced sample was naive CD4+ T cells from PBMCs. Subset here: CD45RA+ positively selected. The chain couples TRBV2 to TRBJ1-1; a possible D gene is TRBD1 (5 bases). CDR3 DNA: TGTGCCACCTCGGCTTCGGGGGCTGAAGCTTTCTTT. This encodes CATSASGAEAFF.